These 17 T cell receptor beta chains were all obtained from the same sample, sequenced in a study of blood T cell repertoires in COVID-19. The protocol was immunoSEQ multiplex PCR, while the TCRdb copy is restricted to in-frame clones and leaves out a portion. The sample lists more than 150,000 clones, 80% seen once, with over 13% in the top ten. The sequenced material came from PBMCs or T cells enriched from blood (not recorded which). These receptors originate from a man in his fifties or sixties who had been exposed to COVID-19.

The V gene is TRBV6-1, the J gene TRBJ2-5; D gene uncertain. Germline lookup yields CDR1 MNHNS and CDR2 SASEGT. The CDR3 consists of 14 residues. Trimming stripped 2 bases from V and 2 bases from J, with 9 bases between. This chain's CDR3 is CASSESPRQETQYF. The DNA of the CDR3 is TGTGCCAGCAGTGAATCACCGAGACAAGAGACCCAGTACTTC.

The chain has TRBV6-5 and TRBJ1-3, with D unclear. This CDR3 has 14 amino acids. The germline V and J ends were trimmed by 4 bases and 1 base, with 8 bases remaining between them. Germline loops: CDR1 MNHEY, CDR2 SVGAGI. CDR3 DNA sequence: TGTGCCAGCAGTTCCACAAGATCTGGAAACACCATATATTTT. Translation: CASSSTRSGNTIYF.

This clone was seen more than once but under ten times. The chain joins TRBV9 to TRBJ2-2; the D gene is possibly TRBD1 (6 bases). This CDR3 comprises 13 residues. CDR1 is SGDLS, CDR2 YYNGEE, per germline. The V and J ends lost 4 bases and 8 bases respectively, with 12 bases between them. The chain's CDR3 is CASSSQGWGELFF. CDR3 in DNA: TGTGCCAGCAGCAGCCAGGGGTGGGGGGAGCTGTTTTTT.

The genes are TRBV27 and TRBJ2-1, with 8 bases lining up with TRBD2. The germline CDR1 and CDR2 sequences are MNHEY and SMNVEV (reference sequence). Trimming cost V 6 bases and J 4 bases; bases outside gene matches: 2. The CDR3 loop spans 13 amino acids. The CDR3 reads CASRGLGYNEQFF. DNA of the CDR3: TGTGCCAGCAGGGGACTAGGGTACAATGAGCAGTTCTTC.

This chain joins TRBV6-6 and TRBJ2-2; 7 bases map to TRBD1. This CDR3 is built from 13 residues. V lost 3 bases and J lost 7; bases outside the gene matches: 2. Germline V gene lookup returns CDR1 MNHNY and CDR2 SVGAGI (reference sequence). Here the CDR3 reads CASSYRDSGELFF. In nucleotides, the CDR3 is TGTGCCAGCAGTTATCGGGACAGCGGGGAGCTGTTTTTT.

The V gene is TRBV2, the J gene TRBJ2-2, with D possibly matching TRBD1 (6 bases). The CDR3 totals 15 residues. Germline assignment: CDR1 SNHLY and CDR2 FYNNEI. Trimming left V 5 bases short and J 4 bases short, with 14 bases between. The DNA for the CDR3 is TGTGCCAGCAGTCCCGGGACATTCGGCACCGGGGAGCTGTTTTTT. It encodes CASSPGTFGTGELFF.

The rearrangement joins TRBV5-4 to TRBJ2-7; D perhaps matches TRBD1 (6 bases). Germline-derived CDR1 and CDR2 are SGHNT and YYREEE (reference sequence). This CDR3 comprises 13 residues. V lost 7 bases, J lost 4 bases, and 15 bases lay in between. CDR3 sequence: CASGQGPFYEQYF. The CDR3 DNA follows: TGTGCCAGCGGGCAGGGGCCATTTTACGAGCAGTACTTC.

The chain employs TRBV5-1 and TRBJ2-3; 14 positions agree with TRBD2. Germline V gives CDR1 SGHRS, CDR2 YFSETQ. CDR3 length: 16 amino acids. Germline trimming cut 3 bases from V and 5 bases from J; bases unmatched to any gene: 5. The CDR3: CASSWGLAGVVDTQYF. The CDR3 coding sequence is TGCGCCAGCAGCTGGGGACTAGCGGGAGTGGTAGATACGCAGTATTTT.

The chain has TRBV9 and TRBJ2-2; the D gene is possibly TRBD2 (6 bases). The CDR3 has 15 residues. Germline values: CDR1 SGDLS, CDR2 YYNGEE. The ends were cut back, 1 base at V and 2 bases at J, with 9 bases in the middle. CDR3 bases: TGTGCCAGCAGCGTAACCGGGGGAAACACCGGGGAGCTGTTTTTT. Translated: CASSVTGGNTGELFF.

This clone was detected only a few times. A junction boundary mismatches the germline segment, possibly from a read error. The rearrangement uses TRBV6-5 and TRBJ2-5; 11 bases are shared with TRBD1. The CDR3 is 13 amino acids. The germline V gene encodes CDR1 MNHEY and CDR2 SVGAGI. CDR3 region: CASSPDRGLSGNF. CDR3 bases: TGTGCCAGCAGTCCGGACAGGGGGCTGTCTGGGAACTTC.

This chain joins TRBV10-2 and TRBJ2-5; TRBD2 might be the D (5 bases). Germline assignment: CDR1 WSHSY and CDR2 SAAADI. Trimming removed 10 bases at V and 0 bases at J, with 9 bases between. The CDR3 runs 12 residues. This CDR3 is CATTGYQETQYF. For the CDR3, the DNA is TGCGCCACCACGGGGTACCAAGAGACCCAGTACTTC.

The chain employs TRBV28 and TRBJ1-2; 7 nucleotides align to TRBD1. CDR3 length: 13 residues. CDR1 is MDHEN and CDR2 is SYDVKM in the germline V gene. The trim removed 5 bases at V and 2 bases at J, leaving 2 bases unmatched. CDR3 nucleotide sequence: TGTGCCAGCAGTGGGACAGAGAACTATGGCTACACCTTC. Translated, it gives CASSGTENYGYTF.

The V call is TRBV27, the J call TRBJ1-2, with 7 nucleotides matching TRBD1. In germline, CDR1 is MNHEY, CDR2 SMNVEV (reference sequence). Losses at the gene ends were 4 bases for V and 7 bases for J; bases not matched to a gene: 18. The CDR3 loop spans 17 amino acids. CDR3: CASSSRQGSRGIFGYTF. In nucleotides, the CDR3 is TGTGCCAGCAGTTCCAGACAGGGCTCAAGAGGAATATTTGGCTACACCTTC.

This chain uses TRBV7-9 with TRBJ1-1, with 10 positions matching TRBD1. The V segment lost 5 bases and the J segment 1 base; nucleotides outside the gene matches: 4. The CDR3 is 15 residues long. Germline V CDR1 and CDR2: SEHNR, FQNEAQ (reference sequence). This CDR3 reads CASSPRDRGNTEAFF. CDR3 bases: TGTGCCAGCAGCCCCCGGGACAGGGGGAACACTGAAGCTTTCTTT.

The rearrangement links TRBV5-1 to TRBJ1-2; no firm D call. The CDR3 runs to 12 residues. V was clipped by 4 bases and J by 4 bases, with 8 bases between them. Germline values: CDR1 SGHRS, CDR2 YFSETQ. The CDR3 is CASSRQAYGYTF. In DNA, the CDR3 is TGCGCCAGCAGCCGGCAGGCCTATGGCTACACCTTC.

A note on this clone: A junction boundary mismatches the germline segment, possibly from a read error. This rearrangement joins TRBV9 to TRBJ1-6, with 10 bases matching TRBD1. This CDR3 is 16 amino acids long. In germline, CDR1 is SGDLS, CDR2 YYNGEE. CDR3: CASSESGTGAITPLHF. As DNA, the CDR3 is TGTGCCAGTAGCGAATCCGGGACAGGGGCTATTACACCCCTCCACTTT.

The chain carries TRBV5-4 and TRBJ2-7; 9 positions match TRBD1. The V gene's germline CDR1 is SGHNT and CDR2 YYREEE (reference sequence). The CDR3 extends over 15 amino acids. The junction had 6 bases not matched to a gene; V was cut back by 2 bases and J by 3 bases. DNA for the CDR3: TGTGCCAGCAGCTTTCCTGGGACAGGGTACTACGAGCAGTACTTC. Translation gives CASSFPGTGYYEQYF.